This entry describes one TCR beta chain. After removal of 10 bases from V and 0 bases from J, the junction contained 4 bases not matched to a gene. This CDR3 spans 13 amino acids. CDR1 ENHRY and CDR2 SYGVKD come from the germline V gene. In the original workflow: From reference gene primer amplification, estimates of nucleated cell counts were derived. Repertoires were generated with immunoSEQ multiplex PCR, while TCRdb's copy carries only in-frame clones and drops some. The V and J calls and clone size were taken over from that table, and D and trimming were inferred from the DNA. The sample records around 140,000 clones, roughly 88% being singletons. The data originate from a study of blood T cell repertoires in COVID-19. Overall study context: COVID-19 samples, acute and convalescent, were from the United States, Italy and Spain. The analysed material was cDNA or gDNA that came from T cells, B-cell-depleted T cells, or PBMCs.

This clonotype originated in a woman in her fifties or sixties with acute or convalescent COVID-19. V is TRBV10-3 and J is TRBJ2-3, with 7 bases identical to TRBD2. The sample was peripheral blood. This CDR3 is CASISGSTDTQYF. The CDR3 DNA is TGTGCCAGTATTAGCGGGAGCACAGATACGCAGTATTTT.